Each of the 9 T cell receptor beta chains below was sequenced from the same sample in a study of T cell responses to AZD1222 COVID-19 vaccine. The assay was immunoSEQ multiplex PCR, and TCRdb's table has in-frame clones only and misses some. The sample has about 150,000 clones, approximately 87% seen once; the top ten hold 5% to 6%. The specimen was peripheral blood, collected on day 0 of MenACWY control vaccination. Source of these receptors: an adult in good health.

This clone was found once. This rearrangement joins TRBV18 to TRBJ1-1, with D possibly TRBD1 on 6 matching bases. From germline, CDR1 is KGHSH and CDR2 LQKENI. The CDR3 runs to 16 residues. Deletions cut 5 bases from V and 1 base from J, with 17 bases between. The CDR3 spells CASSALTGTGNTEAFF. CDR3 nucleotides: TGTGCCAGCTCAGCCTTGACAGGTACAGGGAACACTGAAGCTTTCTTT. Looking up the rest from reference TRBV18 and TRBJ1-1 gives the full variable domain: NAGVMQNPRHLVRRRGQEARLRCSPMKGHSHVYWYRQLPEEGLKFMVYLQKENIIDESGMPKERFSAEFPKEGPSILRIQQVVRGDSAAYFCASSALTGTGNTEAFFGQGTRLTVV.

Only one count was recorded for this clone. The gene calls are TRBV30 and TRBJ1-3; D might be TRBD1 (5 bases). The V gene's germline CDR1 is GTSNPN and CDR2 SVGIG (reference sequence). CDR3 length: 13 amino acids. V was pared by 5 bases and J by 5 bases, with 13 bases between. The CDR3 region is CAWARDGRNTIYF. DNA for the CDR3: TGTGCCTGGGCCCGGGACGGGAGAAACACCATATATTTT.

DNA for the CDR3: TGCGCCAGCAGCACCCCGACACCGCCGAACACCGGGGAGCTGTTTTTT. Its protein is CASSTPTPPNTGELFF. The chain recombines TRBV5-1 with TRBJ2-2, with D unresolved. V lost 4 bases and J 0 bases, leaving 13 bases between the germline ends. Germline V gene sequence: CDR1 SGHRS, CDR2 YFSETQ. The CDR3 totals 16 residues.

The rearrangement joins TRBV20-1 to TRBJ1-2; D is unclear. The germline gives CDR1 DFQATT, CDR2 SNEGSKA (reference sequence). Trimming cost V 0 bases and J 10 bases, with 9 bases left between them. This CDR3 has 11 amino acids. CDR3 in DNA: TGCAGTGCTAGAGACCGACTGGACTACACCTTC. Encoded protein: CSARDRLDYTF.

The V call is TRBV9, the J call TRBJ2-1; D is ambiguous. The CDR3 length is 12 residues. Germline CDR1 SGDLS, CDR2 YYNGEE. Trimming stripped 2 bases from V and 7 bases from J, with 7 bases between. Here the CDR3 reads CASSVDLNEQFF. DNA of the CDR3: TGTGCCAGCAGCGTCGACTTGAATGAGCAGTTCTTC.

The CDR3 nucleotides are TGTGCCAGTAGTACGTCCGGCCAGACGGGCACTGAAGCTTTCTTT. Amino acids: CASSTSGQTGTEAFF. The chain carries TRBV19 and TRBJ1-1; D is uncertain. Germline V gene data show CDR1 as LNHDA and CDR2 as SQIVND (reference sequence). The V gene lost 4 bases and the J gene lost 4 bases, with 16 bases spanning the gap. The length of the CDR3 is 15 residues.

The gene calls are TRBV7-9 and TRBJ2-5; 16 bases line up with TRBD2. With V trimmed by 4 bases and J by 1 base, 3 bases remained unmatched. The CDR3 loop spans 17 amino acids. CDR1 is SEHNR, CDR2 FQNEAQ, per germline (reference sequence). CDR3 coding DNA: TGTGCCAGCAGCTCGGGACTAGCGGGAGGGTTCCAAGAGACCCAGTACTTC. Protein sequence: CASSSGLAGGFQETQYF.

This chain connects TRBV12-2 to TRBJ1-2; the D segment call TRBD1 is taken from the table without a DNA check. TRBV12-2 is deemed a pseudogene. This CDR3 contains 14 residues. CDR3: CASRAGTGGPGYTF. The CDR3 bases are TGTGCAAGTCGAGCCGGGACAGGGGGGCCAGGCTACACCTTC.

The chain joins TRBV2 to TRBJ2-7; D is ambiguous. CDR1 SNHLY and CDR2 FYNNEI come from the germline V gene. V was cut by 4 bases and J by 0 bases, with 13 bases left in between. The CDR3 totals 15 residues. DNA for the CDR3: TGTGCCAGCAGTGCCGTTATTGAGGACTCCTACGAGCAGTACGTC. Its translation is CASSAVIEDSYEQYV.